The rows below give T cell receptor beta chains drawn from one sample of a study of ipilimumab plus nivolumab after autologous stem cell transplantation. Only in-frame clones appear in the TCRdb table, and some are missing; sequencing was by immunoSEQ multiplex PCR. The sample shows under 2,000 clones, approximately 86% of them seen only once. The sequences come from PBMCs, collected in a trial of ipilimumab plus nivolumab as post-transplant consolidation. Receptor source: a male donor with multiple myeloma. Each CDR3 is given with its conserved first and last residue. D genes are given only for firm matches. Only part of the rows carry a size: once, few, many, or a class if the clone is expanded.

>TRBV6-6|TRBJ2-7|.|.
CASSYGAEVTYEQYF
TGTGCCAGCAGTTACGGCGCGGAAGTTACCTACGAGCAGTACTTC
>TRBV6-5|TRBJ2-5|.|TRBD1
CASSGDRVRQTQYF
TGTGCCAGCAGCGGCGACAGGGTCAGGCAGACCCAGTACTTC
>TRBV5-1|TRBJ2-5|.|.
CASSLSGGSGQETQYF
TGCGCCAGCAGCTTGAGTGGGGGTAGCGGCCAAGAGACCCAGTACTTC
>TRBV19|TRBJ2-1|once|TRBD2
CASSILGLAGTYNEQFF
TGTGCCAGTAGTATCCTTGGACTAGCGGGTACCTACAATGAGCAGTTCTTC
>TRBV5-1|TRBJ2-3|.|TRBD1
CASSLRQGGTDTQYF
TGCGCCAGCAGCTTGCGACAGGGCGGCACAGATACGCAGTATTTT
>TRBV5-1|TRBJ1-3|.|TRBD1
CASSPGDRESGNTIYF
TGCGCCAGCAGCCCAGGGGACAGGGAATCTGGAAACACCATATATTTT
>TRBV6-4|TRBJ2-7|.|.
CASSSAYEQYF
TGTGCCAGCAGTTCTGCCTACGAGCAGTACTTC
>TRBV2|TRBJ1-5|large|.
CASSGPGGQNQPQHF
TGTGCCAGCAGTGGACCTGGCGGGCAGAATCAGCCCCAGCATTTT
>TRBV5-1|TRBJ2-3|.|TRBD2
CASSPLAGEDTQYF
TGCGCCAGCAGCCCCTTAGCGGGAGAAGATACGCAGTATTTT
>TRBV5-1|TRBJ1-3|.|TRBD1
CASSFGTAGNTIYF
TGCGCCAGCAGCTTCGGGACAGCCGGAAACACCATATATTTT
>TRBV6-1|TRBJ2-2|.|.
CASSEVLTGELFF
TGTGCCAGCAGTGAAGTTCTCACCGGGGAGCTGTTTTTT
>TRBV11-3|TRBJ1-1|.|TRBD1
CASSPGQGLTEAFF
TGTGCCAGCAGCCCCGGACAGGGCTTAACTGAAGCTTTCTTT
>TRBV6-5|TRBJ1-5|.|TRBD1
CASSTGVSNQPQHF
TGTGCCAGCAGTACAGGGGTGAGCAATCAGCCCCAGCATTTT
>TRBV29-1|TRBJ1-1|few|.
CSVGGLLSEAFF
TGCAGCGTTGGCGGGTTGCTGTCTGAAGCTTTCTTT
>TRBV29-1|TRBJ2-2|.|.
CSVSGNTGELFF
TGCAGCGTTTCGGGGAACACCGGGGAGCTGTTTTTT
>TRBV2|TRBJ2-7|.|TRBD1
CASSEAKGQGYEQYF
TGTGCCAGCAGTGAAGCTAAGGGACAGGGTTACGAGCAGTACTTC
>TRBV19|TRBJ1-4|once|.
CASKSGNEKLFF
TGTGCCAGTAAATCGGGGAATGAAAAACTGTTTTTT
>TRBV30|TRBJ2-1|large|.
CAAARDTSWNEQFF
TGTGCCGCAGCCCGGGACACCTCATGGAATGAGCAGTTCTTC